The following is a TCR beta chain sequence with its context. Its antigen is not identified. Assay used: immunoSEQ multiplex PCR; TCRdb lists only in-frame clones, some missing. This table holds 100,000 or so clones, more than 85% found once. This specimen belongs to a study of OX40 agonist ivuxolimab in advanced cancers. Study-level information: Ivuxolimab was delivered to patients intravenously every 2 weeks at doses spanning 0.01 to 10 mg/kg.

General study results and limits: Clonal expansion by week 6 occurred in CD4+ and CD8+ blood T cells (at 0.1 to 3.0 mg/kg). Clonal expansion in partial responders at 0.1-3.0 mg/kg ranked among the lowest. Average numbers of expanded clones were greater in CD8+ T cells than in CD4+.

The clonotype was recovered from an adult with an advanced solid tumor such as melanoma, head and neck, liver or kidney cancer. The source was CD4+ or CD8+ T cells sorted from blood, collected in a trial of the OX40 agonist ivuxolimab.

CDR3 bases: TGTGCCAGCAGTTACGCTGGGGCCCTTAGCACAGATACGCAGTATTTT. It is translated as CASSYAGALSTDTQYF. The gene calls are TRBV6-5 and TRBJ2-3; maybe TRBD1 (5 bases). The length of the CDR3 is 16 residues. Germline lookup yields CDR1 MNHEY and CDR2 SVGAGI. The ends were cut back, 2 bases at V and 0 bases at J, with 12 bases in the middle.